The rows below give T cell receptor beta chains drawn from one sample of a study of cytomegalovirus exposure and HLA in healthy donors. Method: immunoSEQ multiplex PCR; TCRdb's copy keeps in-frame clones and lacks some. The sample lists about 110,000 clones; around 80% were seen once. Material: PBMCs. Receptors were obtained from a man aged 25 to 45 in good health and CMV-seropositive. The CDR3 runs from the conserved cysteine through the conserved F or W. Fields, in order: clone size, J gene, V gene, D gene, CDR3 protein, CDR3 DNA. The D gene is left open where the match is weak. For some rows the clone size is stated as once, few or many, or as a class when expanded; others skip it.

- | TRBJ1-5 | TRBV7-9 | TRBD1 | CASSQGQGIILGQPQHF | TGTGCCAGCAGCCAGGGACAGGGTATTATACTCGGTCAGCCCCAGCATTTT
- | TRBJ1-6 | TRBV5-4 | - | CASSFRGMGNSPLHF | TGTGCCAGCAGCTTCCGGGGGATGGGTAATTCACCCCTCCACTTT
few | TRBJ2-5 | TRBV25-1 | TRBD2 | CASSEPRKRGEMDETQYF | TGTGCCAGCAGTGAGCCCCGGAAGCGGGGGGAAATGGATGAGACCCAGTACTTC
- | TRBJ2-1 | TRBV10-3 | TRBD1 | CAISAQDRGNNNEQFF | TGTGCCATCAGTGCGCAAGACAGGGGGAATAACAATGAGCAGTTCTTC
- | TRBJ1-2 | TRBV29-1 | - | CSVAGGNYGYTF | TGCAGCGTTGCGGGGGGGAACTATGGCTACACCTTC
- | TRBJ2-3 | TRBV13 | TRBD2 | CASSSSGTSGGADTQYF | TGTGCCAGCAGCTCCTCCGGGACTAGCGGGGGGGCAGATACGCAGTATTTT
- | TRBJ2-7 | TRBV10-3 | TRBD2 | CAISEPTSGGPYEQYF | TGTGCCATCAGTGAGCCTACTAGCGGGGGGCCATACGAGCAGTACTTC
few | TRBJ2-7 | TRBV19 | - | CASSIVQGRDEQYF | TGTGCCAGTAGTATTGTTCAGGGAAGGGACGAGCAGTACTTC
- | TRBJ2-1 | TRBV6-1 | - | CASSLGPGEQFF | TGTGCCAGCAGTCTAGGGCCAGGGGAGCAGTTCTTC
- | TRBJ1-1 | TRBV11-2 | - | CASSSDSNTEAFF | TGTGCCAGCAGCTCGGACAGTAACACTGAAGCTTTCTTT
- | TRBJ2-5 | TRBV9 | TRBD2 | CASSVDYGRGETQYF | TGTGCCAGCAGCGTAGATTACGGGAGGGGAGAGACCCAGTACTTC
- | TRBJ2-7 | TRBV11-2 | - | CASGHVGHAYEQYF | TGTGCCAGCGGTCACGTGGGACATGCCTACGAGCAGTACTTC